Below, one T cell receptor beta chain is given with its context. The antigen remains undetermined. Everyone who gave samples was a healthy Caucasian. This record belongs to a study of identical twins. TCRdb reprocessed the 5' RACE reads via MiXCR and lists one record per CDR3 protein. The sample consists of about 450,000 distinct CDR3 sequences, approximately 18% of them appearing once. The CDR3 contains 16 residues. Germline assignment: CDR1 MNHNS and CDR2 SASEGT. With V trimmed by 5 bases and J by 6 bases, 11 bases remained unmatched. General study points: It was cross-sectional statistical analysis, not following the same donors, that the conclusions relied on. While abundant cord blood beta clonotypes carried fewer insertions, memory repertoires showed no such pattern.

The receptor was isolated from a man aged 45-60 years in good health. Material: naive T cells sorted from blood. The chain joins TRBV6-1 to TRBJ2-2; 8 nucleotides line up with TRBD2. CDR3 loop: CASSQTTAGGSGELFF. DNA of the CDR3: TGTGCCAGCAGTCAGACGACGGCGGGAGGATCCGGGGAGCTGTTTTTT.